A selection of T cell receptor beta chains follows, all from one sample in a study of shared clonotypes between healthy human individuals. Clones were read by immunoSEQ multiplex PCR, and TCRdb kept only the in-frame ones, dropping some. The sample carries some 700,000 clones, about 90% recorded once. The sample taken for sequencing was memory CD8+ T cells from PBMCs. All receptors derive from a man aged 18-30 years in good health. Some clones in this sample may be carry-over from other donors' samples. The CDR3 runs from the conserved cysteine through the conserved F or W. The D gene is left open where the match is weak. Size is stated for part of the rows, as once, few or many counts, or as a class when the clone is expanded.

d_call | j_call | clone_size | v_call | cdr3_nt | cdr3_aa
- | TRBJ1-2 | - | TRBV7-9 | TGTGCCAGCAGCTTGGGCGAGGACAGTAACTATGGCTACACCTTC | CASSLGEDSNYGYTF
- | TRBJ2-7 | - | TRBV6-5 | TGTGCCAGCAGTTACTCGCCGGGATCGAGTCTCGAGCAGTACTTC | CASSYSPGSSLEQYF
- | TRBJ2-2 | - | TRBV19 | TGTGCCAGTAGTATCCGGGCCCTAAACGGGGAGCTGTTTTTT | CASSIRALNGELFF
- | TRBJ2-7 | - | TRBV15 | TGTGCCACCAGCAACAGGGCGGCCTACGAGCAGTACTTC | CATSNRAAYEQYF
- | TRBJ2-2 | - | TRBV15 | TGTGCCACCAGCAGAGGCCAGCGCGGGGAGCTGTTTTTT | CATSRGQRGELFF
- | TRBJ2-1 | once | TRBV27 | TGTGCCAGCAGTTTTTTCTCCTACAATGAGCAGTTCTTC | CASSFFSYNEQFF
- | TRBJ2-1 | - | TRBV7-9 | TGTGCCAGCAGCCCCCGACTTCCCCTCTACAATGAGCAGTTCTTC | CASSPRLPLYNEQFF
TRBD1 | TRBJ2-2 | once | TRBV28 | TGTGCCAGCAGACTACAGGGGAACGGGGAGCTGTTTTTT | CASRLQGNGELFF
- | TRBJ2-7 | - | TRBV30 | TGTGCCCGGGAAAGACAGGATTGGTACGAGCAGTACTTC | CARERQDWYEQYF
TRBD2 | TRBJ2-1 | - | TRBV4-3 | TGCGCCAGCAGCCAGCGACTAGCGGGAGAGGGAGTCCCCTACAATGAGCAGTTCTTC | CASSQRLAGEGVPYNEQFF
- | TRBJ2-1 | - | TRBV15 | TGTGCCACCAGCGAAGCGGAGAGCTCCTACAATGAGCAGTTCTTC | CATSEAESSYNEQFF
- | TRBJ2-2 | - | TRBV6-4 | TGTGCCAGCAGACGGGACGTCGCCGGGGAGCTGTTTTTT | CASRRDVAGELFF
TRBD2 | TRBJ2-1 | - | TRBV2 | TGTGCCAGCAGTGGCCCTAGCGGGACGAGCTCCTACAATGAGCAGTTCTTC | CASSGPSGTSSYNEQFF
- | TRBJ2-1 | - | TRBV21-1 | - | CASSKVGTGTYNEQFF
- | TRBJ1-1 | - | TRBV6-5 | TGTGCCAGCAGTATTACCATGAACACTGAAGCTTTCTTT | CASSITMNTEAFF
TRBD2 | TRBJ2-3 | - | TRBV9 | TGTGCCAGCAGCGGGCGACTAGCGACAAACACAGATACGCAGTATTTT | CASSGRLATNTDTQYF
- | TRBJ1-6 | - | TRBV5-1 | TGCGCCAGCAGCTTGTTTGGGGGCTCGCCCCTCCACTTT | CASSLFGGSPLHF
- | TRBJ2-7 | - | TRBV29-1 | TGCAGCGTTGATGACCTAAGGGGAAACTACGAGCAGTACTTC | CSVDDLRGNYEQYF
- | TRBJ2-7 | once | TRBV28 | TGTGCCAGCAGTTTAGGACGGAGCTCCTACGAGCAGTACTTC | CASSLGRSSYEQYF
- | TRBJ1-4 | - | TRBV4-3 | TGCGCCAGCAGCCTCGGGAGACTTAATGAAAAACTGTTTTTT | CASSLGRLNEKLFF
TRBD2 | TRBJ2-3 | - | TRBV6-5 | TGTGCCAGCAGTTATAGCGGGAGGGGCGCAGATACGCAGTATTTT | CASSYSGRGADTQYF
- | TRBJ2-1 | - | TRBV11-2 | TGTGCCAGCAGCTTAGTGCAGGGCAGGGGTAATGAGCAGTTCTTC | CASSLVQGRGNEQFF
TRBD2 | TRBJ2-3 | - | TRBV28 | TGTGCCAGCAGTCCGACCTCCTATGCCACCGGGACTAGCGGTCCGGGAGATACGCAGTATTTT | CASSPTSYATGTSGPGDTQYF
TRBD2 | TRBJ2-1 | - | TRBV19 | TGTGCCAGTAGTACCAGCGGGGGGACCTACAATGAGCAGTTCTTC | CASSTSGGTYNEQFF
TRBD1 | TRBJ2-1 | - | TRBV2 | TGTGCCAACGCGGACAGGGGTAACAATGAGCAGTTCTTC | CANADRGNNEQFF
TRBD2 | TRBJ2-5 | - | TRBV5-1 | TGCGCCAGCTTACCGGCGGGCGGGAGTGGGGAGACCCAGTACTTC | CASLPAGGSGETQYF
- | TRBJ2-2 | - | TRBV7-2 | TGTGCCAGCAGCCAGGGGGGCTATGCCGGGGAGCTGTTTTTT | CASSQGGYAGELFF
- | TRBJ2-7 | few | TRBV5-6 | TGTGCCAGCAGCGCCCCATCTAGTAGCCAGTACTTC | CASSAPSSSQYF
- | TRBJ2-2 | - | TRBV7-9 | TGTGCCAGCAGCTTGTCGGAGAACACCGGGGAGCTGTTTTTT | CASSLSENTGELFF
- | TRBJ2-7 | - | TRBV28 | TGTGCCAGCCGCGACGACCCCGAGCAGTACTTC | CASRDDPEQYF
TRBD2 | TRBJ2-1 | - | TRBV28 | TGTGCCAGCAGTTTTAGTAGGCAGGCGGGAGGGCCCGGGGCAGAGCAGTTCTTC | CASSFSRQAGGPGAEQFF